This T cell receptor (beta chain) stems from a study of OX40 agonist ivuxolimab in advanced cancers. The assay was immunoSEQ multiplex PCR, and TCRdb's table has in-frame clones only and misses some. The table has about 26,000 clones, 70% to 90% seen once. As concerns this clone: Its antigen is as yet unknown.

Looked up from germline, CDR1 is SGHAT and CDR2 is FQNNGV. The V and J ends lost 5 bases and 2 bases respectively, with 28 bases between them. This CDR3 spans 19 amino acids. Points from the study as a whole: Researchers did not establish what antigens the expanded peripheral T cells target. Those patients achieving a partial response at 0.1-3.0 mg/kg showed among the lowest clonal expansion.

This receptor was taken from an adult with an advanced solid tumor such as melanoma, head and neck, liver or kidney cancer. The source material was CD4+ or CD8+ T cells sorted from blood, sampled in a trial of the OX40 agonist ivuxolimab. The V gene is TRBV11-2, the J gene TRBJ2-7; D tentatively fits TRBD1 or TRBD2 (8 bases each). CDR3 in DNA: TGTGCCAGCAGCCCAATCTTTTGGCGGGGGGACAGGCAAACCTACGAGCAGTACTTC. It yields the protein CASSPIFWRGDRQTYEQYF.